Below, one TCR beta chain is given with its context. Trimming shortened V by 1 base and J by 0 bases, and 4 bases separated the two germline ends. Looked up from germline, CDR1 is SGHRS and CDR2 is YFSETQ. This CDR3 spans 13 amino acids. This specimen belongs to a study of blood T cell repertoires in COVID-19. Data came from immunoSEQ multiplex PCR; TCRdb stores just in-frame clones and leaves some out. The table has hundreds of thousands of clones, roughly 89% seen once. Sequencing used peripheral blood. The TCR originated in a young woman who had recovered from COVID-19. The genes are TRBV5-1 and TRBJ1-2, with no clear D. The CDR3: CASSLTANYGYTF. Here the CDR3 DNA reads TGCGCCAGCAGCTTGACAGCTAACTATGGCTACACCTTC.